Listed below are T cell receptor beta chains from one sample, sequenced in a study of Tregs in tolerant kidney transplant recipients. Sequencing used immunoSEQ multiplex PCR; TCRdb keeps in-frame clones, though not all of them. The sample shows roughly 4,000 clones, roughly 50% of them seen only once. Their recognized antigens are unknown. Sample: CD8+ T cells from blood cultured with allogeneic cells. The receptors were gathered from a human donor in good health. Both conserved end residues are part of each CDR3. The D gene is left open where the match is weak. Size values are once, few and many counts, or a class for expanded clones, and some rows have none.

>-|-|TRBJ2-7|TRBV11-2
TGTGCCAGCAGCCCGCCCGATGGATTTTACGAGCAGTACTTC
CASSPPDGFYEQYF
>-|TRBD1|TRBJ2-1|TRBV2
TGTGCCAGCAGTGACGTAACAGGGGGCTACAATGAGCAGTTCTTC
CASSDVTGGYNEQFF
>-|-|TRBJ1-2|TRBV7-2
TGTGCCAGCAGCTTCCATAGTGACTCTGGCTACACCTTC
CASSFHSDSGYTF
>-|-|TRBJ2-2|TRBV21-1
TGTGCCAGCAGCAATACCGACAGACCGAACACCGGGGAGCTGTTTTTT
CASSNTDRPNTGELFF
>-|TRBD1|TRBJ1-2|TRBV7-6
TGTGCCAGCAGCTTAGGGACAGGCTATGGCTACACCTTC
CASSLGTGYGYTF
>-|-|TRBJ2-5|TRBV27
TGTGCCAGCAGTTTATCGGAGAGCGTCGGGGGCTGGGAGACCCAGTACTTC
CASSLSESVGGWETQYF
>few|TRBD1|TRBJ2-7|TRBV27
TGTGCCAGCAGTTTATCGACAGGGGGCGTCGAGCAGTACTTC
CASSLSTGGVEQYF
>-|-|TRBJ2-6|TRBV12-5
TGTGCTAGTGGCTCTGGGGCCAACGTCCTGACTTTC
CASGSGANVLTF
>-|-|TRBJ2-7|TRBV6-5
TGTGCCAGCAGCTACAGTAGCTCCTACGAGCAGTACTTC
CASSYSSSYEQYF
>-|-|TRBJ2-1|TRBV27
TGTGCCAGCAGTCCCACAGTCTACTCCTACAATGAGCAGTTCTTC
CASSPTVYSYNEQFF